This T cell receptor (beta chain) came from a study of CD8+ T cells in alopecia areata. Several patients' sorted CD4+ cells yielded CD25+CD127- cells. Following extraction, RNA underwent reverse transcription to cDNA, which served as the sequencing template. Libraries were prepared by immunoSEQ multiplex PCR; TCRdb keeps only in-frame clonotypes and omits some of them. Of 30,000 to 40,000 clones listed, over 50% are singletons. About this clone itself: Other DNA sequences from this sample encode an identical CDR3 as well.

In germline, CDR1 is SGHDN, CDR2 FVKESK. V dropped 1 base and J dropped 5 bases, with 8 bases sitting between them. The CDR3 sequence is 13 residues long. This TCR was sampled from a human donor with alopecia areata. The sample consisted of CD4+ Tregs sorted from blood. The chain has TRBV14 and TRBJ2-5; D unresolved. CDR3 loop: CASSQGLGETQYF. The CDR3, as DNA: TGTGCCAGCAGCCAAGGTCTAGGGGAGACCCAGTACTTC.